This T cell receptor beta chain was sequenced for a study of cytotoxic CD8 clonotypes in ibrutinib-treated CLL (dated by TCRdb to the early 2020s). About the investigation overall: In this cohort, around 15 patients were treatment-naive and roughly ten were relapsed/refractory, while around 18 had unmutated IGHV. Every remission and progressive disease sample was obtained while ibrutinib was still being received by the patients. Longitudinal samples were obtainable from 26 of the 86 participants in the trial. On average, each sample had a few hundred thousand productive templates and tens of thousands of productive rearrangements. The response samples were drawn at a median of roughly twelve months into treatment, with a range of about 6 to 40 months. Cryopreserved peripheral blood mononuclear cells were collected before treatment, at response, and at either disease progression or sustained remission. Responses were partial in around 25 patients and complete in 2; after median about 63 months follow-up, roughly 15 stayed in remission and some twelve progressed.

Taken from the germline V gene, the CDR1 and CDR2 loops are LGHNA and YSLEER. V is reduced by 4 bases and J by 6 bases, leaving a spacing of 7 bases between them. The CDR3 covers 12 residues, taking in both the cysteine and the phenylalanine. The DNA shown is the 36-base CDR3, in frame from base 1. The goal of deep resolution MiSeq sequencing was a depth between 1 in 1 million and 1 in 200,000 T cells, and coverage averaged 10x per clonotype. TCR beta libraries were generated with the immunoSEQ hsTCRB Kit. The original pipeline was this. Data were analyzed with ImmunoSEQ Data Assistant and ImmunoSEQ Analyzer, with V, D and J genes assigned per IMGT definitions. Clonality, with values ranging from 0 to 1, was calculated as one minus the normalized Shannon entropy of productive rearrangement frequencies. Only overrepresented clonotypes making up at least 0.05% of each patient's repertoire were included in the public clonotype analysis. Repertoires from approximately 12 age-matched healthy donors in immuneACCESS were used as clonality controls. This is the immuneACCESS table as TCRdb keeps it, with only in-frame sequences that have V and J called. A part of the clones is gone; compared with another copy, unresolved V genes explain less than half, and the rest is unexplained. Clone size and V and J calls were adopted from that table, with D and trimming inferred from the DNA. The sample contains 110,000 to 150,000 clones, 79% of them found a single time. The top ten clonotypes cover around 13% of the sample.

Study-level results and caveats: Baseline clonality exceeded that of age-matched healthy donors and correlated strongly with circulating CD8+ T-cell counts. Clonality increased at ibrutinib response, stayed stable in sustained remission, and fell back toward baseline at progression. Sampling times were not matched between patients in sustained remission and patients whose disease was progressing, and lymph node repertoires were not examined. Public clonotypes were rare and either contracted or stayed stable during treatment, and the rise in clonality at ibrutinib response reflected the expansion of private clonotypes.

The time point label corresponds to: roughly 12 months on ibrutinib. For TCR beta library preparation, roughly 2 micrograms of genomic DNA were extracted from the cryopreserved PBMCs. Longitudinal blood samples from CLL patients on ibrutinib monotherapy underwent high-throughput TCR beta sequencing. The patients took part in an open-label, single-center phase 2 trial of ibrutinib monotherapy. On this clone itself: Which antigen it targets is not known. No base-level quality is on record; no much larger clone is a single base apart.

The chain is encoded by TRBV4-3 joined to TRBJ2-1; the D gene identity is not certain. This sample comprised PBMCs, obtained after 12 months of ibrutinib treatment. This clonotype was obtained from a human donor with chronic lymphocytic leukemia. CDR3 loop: CASSPNFNEQFF. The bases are TGCGCCAGCAGCCCGAACTTCAATGAGCAGTTCTTC.